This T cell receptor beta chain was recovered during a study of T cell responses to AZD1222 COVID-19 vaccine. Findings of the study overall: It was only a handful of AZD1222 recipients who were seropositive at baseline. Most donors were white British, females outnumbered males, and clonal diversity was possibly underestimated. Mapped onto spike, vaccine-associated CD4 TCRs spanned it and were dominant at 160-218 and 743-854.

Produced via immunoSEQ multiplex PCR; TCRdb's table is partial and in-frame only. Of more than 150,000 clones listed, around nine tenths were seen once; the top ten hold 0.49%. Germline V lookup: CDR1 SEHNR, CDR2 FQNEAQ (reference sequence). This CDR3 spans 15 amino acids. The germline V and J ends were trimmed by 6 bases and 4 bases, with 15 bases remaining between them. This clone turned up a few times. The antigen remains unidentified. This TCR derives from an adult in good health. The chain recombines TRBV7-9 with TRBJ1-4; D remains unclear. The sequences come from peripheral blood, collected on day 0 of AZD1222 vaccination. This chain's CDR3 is CASRSRTDRNEKLFF. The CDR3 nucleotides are TGTGCCAGCAGATCTCGGACGGACCGTAATGAAAAACTGTTTTTT.